This is a list of T cell receptor beta chains from one sample in a study of blood T cell repertoires in COVID-19. TCRdb keeps only in-frame clones here, not all; method: immunoSEQ multiplex PCR. The sample has some 460,000 clones; about nine tenths are singletons. Specimen: PBMCs or T cells enriched from blood (not recorded which). The receptors come from a young woman who had recovered from COVID-19. The CDR3 runs from the conserved cysteine through the conserved F or W. A D gene is named only where the DNA matches it firmly. Size values are once, few and many counts, or a class for expanded clones, and some rows have none.

13,TRBJ1-6,TRBV7-9,NA,once,TGTGCCAGCAGGGACAGCCTAAATTCACCCCTCCACTTT,CASRDSLNSPLHF
12,TRBJ1-1,TRBV2,NA,NA,TGTGCCAGCAGTAAATCGACACCTGAAGCTTTCTTT,CASSKSTPEAFF
14,TRBJ1-1,TRBV11-1,NA,NA,TGTGCCAGCACCCCTAGACTGCTGAACACTGAAGCTTTCTTT,CASTPRLLNTEAFF
15,TRBJ1-2,TRBV30,NA,NA,TGTGCCTGGAGTGTACGGGGGGGCGCATGGTATGGCTACACCTTC,CAWSVRGGAWYGYTF
13,TRBJ2-7,TRBV30,NA,NA,TGTGCCTGGAGTGTTAGATCGTCCTACGAGCAGTACTTC,CAWSVRSSYEQYF
12,TRBJ2-1,TRBV5-1,TRBD2,NA,TGCGCCAGCAGCCCTAGCGGGGGGGCCCAGTTCTTC,CASSPSGGAQFF
13,TRBJ1-2,TRBV6-5,TRBD1,NA,TGTGCCAGCAGTCTCACAGGGGGCTATGGCTACACCTTC,CASSLTGGYGYTF
14,TRBJ1-5,TRBV2,NA,few,TGTGCCAGCAGTGAATTCGCCACTCATCAGCCCCAGCATTTT,CASSEFATHQPQHF
14,TRBJ2-2,TRBV29-1,NA,NA,TGCAGCGTTGAAGGCAGTTCTAACACCGGGGAGCTGTTTTTT,CSVEGSSNTGELFF
17,TRBJ1-2,TRBV19,NA,NA,TGTGCCAGTAGTGACTTCCAGGGTTCTAACTCGAACTATGGCTACACCTTC,CASSDFQGSNSNYGYTF
16,TRBJ2-7,TRBV28,TRBD2,NA,TGTGCCAGCAGTTTATGGGGGACTAGCGGTTCCTACGAGCAGTACTTC,CASSLWGTSGSYEQYF
12,TRBJ1-1,TRBV30,NA,NA,TGTGCCTGGAGCCGCCCGCCAGGTGAAGCTTTCTTT,CAWSRPPGEAFF
14,TRBJ1-2,TRBV19,NA,NA,TGTGCCAGTAGTATGGACTTCGAAAGTTATGGCTACACCTTC,CASSMDFESYGYTF
14,TRBJ1-1,TRBV30,NA,NA,TGTGCCTGGAGTACCGCGGGGGGTCACACTGAAGCTTTCTTT,CAWSTAGGHTEAFF
11,TRBJ1-2,TRBV28,NA,NA,TGTGCCAGCACGCAGGGCCATGGCTACACCTTC,CASTQGHGYTF
14,TRBJ1-4,TRBV5-1,NA,NA,TGCGCCAGCAGCTTACAGGGTCTCAATGAAAAACTGTTTTTT,CASSLQGLNEKLFF
15,TRBJ2-7,TRBV19,TRBD2,NA,TGTGCCAGTAGCGAGATAGCGGGGGGGCCTCACGAGCAGTACTTC,CASSEIAGGPHEQYF
15,TRBJ1-2,TRBV30,NA,NA,TGTGCCTGGTTCCCAGGCCTCGGCACTAACTATGGCTACACCTTC,CAWFPGLGTNYGYTF
14,TRBJ1-2,TRBV6-6,NA,NA,TGTGCCAGCACCCCGACAGGTGCGACTGGTGGCTACACCTTC,CASTPTGATGGYTF
17,TRBJ1-1,TRBV4-1,TRBD1,NA,TGCGCCAGCAGCCACCTCGGACAGGGGACATCGAACACTGAAGCTTTCTTT,CASSHLGQGTSNTEAFF
14,TRBJ2-2,TRBV10-3,NA,NA,TGTGCCATCAGTGAATACAGGAACACCGGGGAGCTGTTTTTT,CAISEYRNTGELFF
15,TRBJ2-7,TRBV5-6,TRBD2,NA,TGTGCCAGCATCCATGGCGGGGGGGCGTCCTACGAGCAGTACTTC,CASIHGGGASYEQYF
16,TRBJ2-7,TRBV30,TRBD1,NA,TGTGCCTGTCGGGACAGGGGACGCTCCTGGGACTACGAGCAGTACTTC,CACRDRGRSWDYEQYF
15,TRBJ2-2,TRBV4-2,NA,once,TGTGCCAGCAGTGGGCGGGCGGAGAACACCGGGGAGCTGTTTTTT,CASSGRAENTGELFF
14,TRBJ1-2,TRBV4-1,NA,NA,TGCGCCAGCAAGGAGGGGGGGTGGAGCTATGGCTACACCTTC,CASKEGGWSYGYTF
14,TRBJ1-1,TRBV6-5,NA,NA,TGTGCCAGCAGTTATGCCGGGGGGCAGACTGAAGCTTTCTTT,CASSYAGGQTEAFF
13,TRBJ2-7,TRBV2,NA,once,TGTGCCAGCCCTCGCCGGGGAAGCTACGAGCAGTACTTC,CASPRRGSYEQYF
15,TRBJ1-3,TRBV2,NA,NA,TGTGCCAGCACCCCTCTGGAGAGCTCTGGAAACACCATATATTTT,CASTPLESSGNTIYF
13,TRBJ2-4,TRBV28,NA,NA,TGTGCCAGCAGTCCACCGGGAGAAAACATTCAGTACTTC,CASSPPGENIQYF
16,TRBJ2-3,TRBV9,TRBD2,NA,TGTGCCAGCAGCTCGGGACTAGCGGGGAGCACAGATACGCAGTATTTT,CASSSGLAGSTDTQYF